This TCR beta chain was observed in a study of blood T cell repertoires in COVID-19. The wider study: The study drew acute and convalescent COVID-19 samples from the United States, Italy and Spain. From T cells, B-cell-depleted T cells, or PBMCs came the material, which was cDNA or gDNA.

Germline V gene data show CDR1 as SNHLY and CDR2 as FYNNEI. V shed 8 bases, J shed 4 bases, and the junction held 10 bases outside the gene matches. The CDR3 extends over 15 amino acids. Original analysis: Amplification with reference gene primers provided the estimates of nucleated cell counts. TCRdb's table, derived via immunoSEQ multiplex PCR, lists solely in-frame clones and lacks some. V, J and clone size were drawn from that table, and D and trimming were deduced from the DNA. The sample includes 150,000 to 200,000 clones, about 87% of them seen just once. This sequence joins TRBV2 and TRBJ1-2; 10 bases agree with TRBD1. This clonotype was sampled from a man in his sixties with acute or convalescent COVID-19. The material sequenced was peripheral blood. As DNA, the CDR3 is TGTGCCAGCGGAACCGGGACAGGGGACCTCTATGGCTACACCTTC. As protein: CASGTGTGDLYGYTF.